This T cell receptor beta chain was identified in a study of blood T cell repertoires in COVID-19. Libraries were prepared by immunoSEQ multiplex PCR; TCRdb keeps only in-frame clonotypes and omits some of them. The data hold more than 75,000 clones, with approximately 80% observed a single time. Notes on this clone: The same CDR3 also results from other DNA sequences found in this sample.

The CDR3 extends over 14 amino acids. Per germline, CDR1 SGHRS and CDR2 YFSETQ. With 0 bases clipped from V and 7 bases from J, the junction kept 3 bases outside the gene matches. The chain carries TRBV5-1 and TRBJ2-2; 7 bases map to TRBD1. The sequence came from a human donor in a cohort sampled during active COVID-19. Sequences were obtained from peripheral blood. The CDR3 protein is CASSLEQGFGELFF. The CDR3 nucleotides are TGCGCCAGCAGCTTGGAACAGGGGTTCGGGGAGCTGTTTTTT.